The rows below give T cell receptor beta chains drawn from one sample of a study of shared clonotypes between healthy human individuals. Clones were read by immunoSEQ multiplex PCR, and TCRdb kept only the in-frame ones, dropping some. The repertoire holds roughly 2 million clones, with 90% to 97% as singletons. Input material: naive CD4+ T cells sorted from blood. The receptor source for this set is a man aged 18 to 29 in good health. Each CDR3 is given with its conserved first and last residue. Fields, in order: V gene, J gene, D gene, clone size, CDR3 DNA, CDR3 protein. A D gene is named only where the DNA matches it firmly. The listing skips clone size in some rows; elsewhere it reads once, few, many or a size class.

TRBV7-6,TRBJ1-1,TRBD1,-,TGTGCCAGCAGCTTAGCGGAGACAGGGGCCACTGAAGCTTTCTTT,CASSLAETGATEAFF
TRBV2,TRBJ2-2,-,-,TGTGCCAGCAGCCCGTTTGGGGGGTCGTCCGGGGAGCTGTTTTTT,CASSPFGGSSGELFF
TRBV18,TRBJ2-6,-,-,TGTGCCAGCTCACCACCGCTATCTGGCTTGCGGGCCAACGTCCTGACTTTC,CASSPPLSGLRANVLTF
TRBV7-2,TRBJ1-2,TRBD1,-,TGTGCCAGCAGCGGGGACAGGGGGAACTATGGCTACACCTTC,CASSGDRGNYGYTF
TRBV6-1,TRBJ2-7,TRBD2,-,TGTGCCAGCAGTGACGGGACTAGCGGGAGAGACGAGCAGTACTTC,CASSDGTSGRDEQYF
TRBV5-8,TRBJ1-1,-,-,TGTGCCAGCAGCTTTAGGGGGAACACTGAAGCTTTCTTT,CASSFRGNTEAFF
TRBV27,TRBJ1-1,-,-,TGTGCCAGCAGTTTTTTGCTCGGGGGCACTGAAGCTTTCTTT,CASSFLLGGTEAFF
TRBV5-1,TRBJ1-6,TRBD1,-,TGCGCCAGCAGCTTGGCAGGGGGTGATTCACCCCTCCACTTT,CASSLAGGDSPLHF
TRBV7-2,TRBJ2-3,TRBD2,-,TGTGCCAGCAGCTTGGGCCTAGCGGGAGGGGCAGATACGCAGTATTTT,CASSLGLAGGADTQYF
TRBV25-1,TRBJ2-3,-,-,TGTGCCAGCAGTTGGAAGAGCACAGATACGCAGTATTTT,CASSWKSTDTQYF
TRBV30,TRBJ2-7,TRBD1,-,TGCGCCTGGCTCCCCGGGACAGGGGGCTACGAGCAGTACTTC,CAWLPGTGGYEQYF
TRBV28,TRBJ1-6,-,-,TGTGCCAGCACCACCACGGACAGATATAATTCACCCCTCCACTTT,CASTTTDRYNSPLHF
TRBV9,TRBJ2-1,-,once,TGTGCCAGCAGCGGATCTGGGGGAAGCTCCTACAATGAGCAGTTCTTC,CASSGSGGSSYNEQFF
TRBV4-1,TRBJ2-7,-,-,TGCGCCAGCAGCCAAGCGGGGTCCGCCTACGAGCAGTACTTC,CASSQAGSAYEQYF
TRBV6-6,TRBJ2-3,-,-,TGTGCCAGCAGCCCGGAGAGCACAGATACGCAGTATTTT,CASSPESTDTQYF
TRBV11-2,TRBJ1-5,-,-,TGTGCCAGCAGCTTATCGGGAGGCGGGTATAGCAATCAGCCCCAGCATTTT,CASSLSGGGYSNQPQHF
TRBV6-5,TRBJ2-7,-,-,TGTGCCAGCAGCAAAACAGGGACCGGGGAGCAGTACTTC,CASSKTGTGEQYF
TRBV6-5,TRBJ2-7,TRBD2,-,TGTGCCAGCAGTTGGACTAGCGGGCCCTACGAGCAGTACTTC,CASSWTSGPYEQYF
TRBV9,TRBJ2-2,TRBD2,-,TGTGCCAGCAGGGGAAGTAAGCGGGGCGCGAACACCGGGGAGCTGTTTTTT,CASRGSKRGANTGELFF
TRBV28,TRBJ2-7,TRBD1,-,TGTGCCAGCAGGTCGGGACAGGGGGTCTACGAGCAGTACTTC,CASRSGQGVYEQYF
TRBV5-1,TRBJ2-3,-,-,TGCGCCAGCAGCTTTAACGGTGCTCGTACAGATACGCAGTATTTT,CASSFNGARTDTQYF
TRBV28,TRBJ2-7,-,once,TGTGCCAGCAGTTTAGAGGGTCAAGCGTACGAGCAGTACTTC,CASSLEGQAYEQYF
TRBV6-6,TRBJ2-7,-,-,TGTGCCAGCAGACGGGGGACCTACGAGCAGTACTTC,CASRRGTYEQYF
TRBV7-6,TRBJ2-3,-,-,TGTGCCAGCAGCTTGGACTTCAGCACAGATACGCAGTATTTT,CASSLDFSTDTQYF
TRBV10-1,TRBJ2-2,-,-,TGCGCCAGCACCTCGGACAGGAACACCGGGGAGCTGTTTTTT,CASTSDRNTGELFF
TRBV5-4,TRBJ1-2,-,-,TGTGCCAGCAGATCCGCCTCGTCCAGAGGGAATGGCTACACCTTC,CASRSASSRGNGYTF
TRBV14,TRBJ1-1,-,-,TGTGCCAGCAGCCCCACGTTCGGGGCCCCGCCTGGCACTGAAGCTTTCTTT,CASSPTFGAPPGTEAFF
TRBV6-5,TRBJ1-1,-,-,TGTGCCAGCAGCCCAGTCATGAACACTGAAGCTTTCTTT,CASSPVMNTEAFF
TRBV19,TRBJ1-1,-,-,TGTGCCAGCCTGGGGCAGCCGAACACTGAAGCTTTCTTT,CASLGQPNTEAFF
TRBV6-1,TRBJ1-5,-,-,TGTGCCAGCAGTGAAGCACGAGCCGACCGGAGGGCCCAGCATTTT,CASSEARADRRAQHF
TRBV30,TRBJ1-1,-,-,TGTGCCTGGAGTGTACGAAGGGGAACCACTGAAGCTTTCTTT,CAWSVRRGTTEAFF
TRBV5-4,TRBJ2-1,TRBD2,-,TGTGCCAGCGCACCCACTAGCGGTAACAATGAGCAGTTCTTC,CASAPTSGNNEQFF
TRBV25-1,TRBJ2-5,TRBD2,-,TGTGCCAGCAGTGACGATAAGCGGGAGGGAGAGACCCAGTACTTC,CASSDDKREGETQYF
TRBV4-1,TRBJ2-1,-,-,TGCGCCAGCAGCCAGTTCAGGGTCAATGAGCAGTTCTTC,CASSQFRVNEQFF
TRBV6-1,TRBJ1-4,-,-,TGTGCCAGCAGTGAAAGGGCAGCTGCTAATGAAAAACTGTTTTTT,CASSERAAANEKLFF
TRBV4-3,TRBJ2-1,-,-,TGCGCCAGCAGCCAAAGCCCGGTGGGGTTTTCTCCCTATGAGCAGTTCTTC,CASSQSPVGFSPYEQFF
TRBV7-3,TRBJ2-3,-,-,TGTGCCAGCAGCTTACAGGGGGGGACAGATACGCAGTATTTT,CASSLQGGTDTQYF
TRBV7-6,TRBJ1-2,TRBD1,-,TGTGCCAGCAGCTTAGCCCGACAGGGAGAGGGCTACACCTTC,CASSLARQGEGYTF
TRBV28,TRBJ1-2,TRBD1,-,TGTGCCAGCAGTTTTTCAGGGGGCTATGGCTACACCTTC,CASSFSGGYGYTF
TRBV6-5,TRBJ2-7,TRBD1,-,TGTGCCAGCAGTTATTTTACAGGGGGCTACGAGCAGTACTTC,CASSYFTGGYEQYF
TRBV30,TRBJ1-3,-,-,TGTGCCTGGAGCGGTTTAGAAGGGGGTAGAGCTGGAAACACCATATATTTT,CAWSGLEGGRAGNTIYF
TRBV30,TRBJ2-7,-,-,TGTGCCTGGAGTGTAGGGGCAGTACAGAGCGAGCAGTACTTC,CAWSVGAVQSEQYF
TRBV19,TRBJ2-2,-,-,TGTGCCACCGGACGGAATGAGAACACCGGGGAGCTGTTTTTT,CATGRNENTGELFF
TRBV18,TRBJ1-2,-,-,TGTGCCAGCTCACCACCGGTTAGGGATGGCGACTATGGCTACACCTTC,CASSPPVRDGDYGYTF